This TCR beta chain originates from a study of cytomegalovirus exposure and HLA in healthy donors. With V trimmed by 8 bases and J by 7 bases, 14 bases remained unmatched. The CDR3 runs to 15 residues. Germline loops: CDR1 MNHEY, CDR2 SMNVEV (reference sequence). The PCR contained 60 Vbeta and 13 Jbeta primers. Assay used: immunoSEQ multiplex PCR; TCRdb lists only in-frame clones, some missing. The repertoire holds under 130,000 clones, approximately 70% seen once, with 11% in the top ten. The sample comprised PBMCs. The chain recombines TRBV27 with TRBJ1-2, with TRBD1 matching over 9 bases. This receptor was taken from a man aged 35 to 55 in good health and CMV-seropositive. This CDR3 is CASSDVEQGAGGYTF. For the CDR3, the DNA is TGTGCCAGCTCGGATGTTGAACAGGGGGCTGGTGGCTACACCTTC.